What follows describes a single T cell receptor beta chain. In the original workflow: The authors estimated nucleated cell counts from reference gene primer amplification. Here immunoSEQ multiplex PCR was the method, and the copy in TCRdb shows in-frame clones only, minus some. The V and J calls and clone size are taken from that table; D and trimming were inferred from the DNA. The table records about 69,000 clones, over 75% of them present only once. This sample was included in a study of blood T cell repertoires in COVID-19. The wider study: The United States, Italy and Spain provided the acute and convalescent COVID-19 samples. T cells, B-cell-depleted T cells, or PBMCs provided the cDNA or gDNA that served as material.

This receptor was taken from an elderly man with acute or convalescent COVID-19. Sequenced material: peripheral blood.

This chain's CDR3 is CASSLIGGSNQPQHF. DNA of the CDR3: TGTGCCAGCAGCTTAATTGGGGGGAGCAATCAGCCCCAGCATTTT. The chain joins TRBV7-2 to TRBJ1-5; D is possibly TRBD1 (5 bases). Trimming pared 2 bases from V and 1 base from J, leaving 9 bases between. This CDR3 has 15 amino acids. From germline, CDR1 is SGHTA and CDR2 FQGNSA.